This T cell receptor beta chain was sequenced in a study of blood T cell repertoires in COVID-19. Libraries were prepared by immunoSEQ multiplex PCR; TCRdb keeps only in-frame clonotypes and omits some of them. Altogether roughly 41,000 clones are present, 70% to 90% being singletons, with the ten largest covering 10% to 15%. The CDR3 is 15 residues long. V lost 7 bases, J lost 6 bases, and 13 bases stayed unmatched. Germline V gene sequence: CDR1 MRHNA, CDR2 SNTAGT. This chain joins TRBV6-4 and TRBJ2-7; 9 nucleotides match TRBD2. Sequencing was performed on peripheral blood. The receptor was isolated from a man between 60 and 70 years old with active COVID-19. This CDR3 is CASKIRREGSSEQYF. The CDR3 nucleotides read TGTGCCAGCAAAATAAGGCGGGAGGGATCGAGCGAGCAGTACTTC.